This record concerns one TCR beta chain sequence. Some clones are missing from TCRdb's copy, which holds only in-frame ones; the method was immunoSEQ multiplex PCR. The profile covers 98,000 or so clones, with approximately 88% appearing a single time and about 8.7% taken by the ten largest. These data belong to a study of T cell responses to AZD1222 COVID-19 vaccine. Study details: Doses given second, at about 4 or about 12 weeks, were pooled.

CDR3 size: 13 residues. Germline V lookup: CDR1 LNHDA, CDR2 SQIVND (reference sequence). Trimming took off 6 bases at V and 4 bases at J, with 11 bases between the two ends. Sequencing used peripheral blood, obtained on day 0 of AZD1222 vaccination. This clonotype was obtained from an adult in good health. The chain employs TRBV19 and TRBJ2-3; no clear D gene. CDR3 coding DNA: TGTGCCAGTAGGTCGCAGAAACCAGATACGCAGTATTTT. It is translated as CASRSQKPDTQYF. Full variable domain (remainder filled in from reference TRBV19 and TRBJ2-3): DGGITQSPKYLFRKEGQNVTLSCEQNLNHDAMYWYRQDPGQGLRLIYYSQIVNDFQKGDIAEGYSVSREKKESFPLTVTSAQKNPTAFYLCASRSQKPDTQYFGPGTRLTVL.